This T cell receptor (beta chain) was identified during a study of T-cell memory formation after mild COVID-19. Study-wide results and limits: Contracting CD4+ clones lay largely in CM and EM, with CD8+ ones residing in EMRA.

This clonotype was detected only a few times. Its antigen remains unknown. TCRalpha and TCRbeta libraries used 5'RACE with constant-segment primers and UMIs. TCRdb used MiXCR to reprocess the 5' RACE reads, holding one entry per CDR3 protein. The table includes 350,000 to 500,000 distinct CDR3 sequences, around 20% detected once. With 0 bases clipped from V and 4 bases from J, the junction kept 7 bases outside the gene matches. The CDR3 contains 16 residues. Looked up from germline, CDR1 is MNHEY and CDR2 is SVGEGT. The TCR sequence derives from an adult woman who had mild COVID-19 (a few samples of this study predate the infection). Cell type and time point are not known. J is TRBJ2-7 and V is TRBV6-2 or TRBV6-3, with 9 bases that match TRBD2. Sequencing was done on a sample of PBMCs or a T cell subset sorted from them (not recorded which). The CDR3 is CASSYSVIAGVYEQYF. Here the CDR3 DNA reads TGTGCCAGCAGTTACTCGGTTATAGCGGGAGTTTACGAGCAGTACTTC.